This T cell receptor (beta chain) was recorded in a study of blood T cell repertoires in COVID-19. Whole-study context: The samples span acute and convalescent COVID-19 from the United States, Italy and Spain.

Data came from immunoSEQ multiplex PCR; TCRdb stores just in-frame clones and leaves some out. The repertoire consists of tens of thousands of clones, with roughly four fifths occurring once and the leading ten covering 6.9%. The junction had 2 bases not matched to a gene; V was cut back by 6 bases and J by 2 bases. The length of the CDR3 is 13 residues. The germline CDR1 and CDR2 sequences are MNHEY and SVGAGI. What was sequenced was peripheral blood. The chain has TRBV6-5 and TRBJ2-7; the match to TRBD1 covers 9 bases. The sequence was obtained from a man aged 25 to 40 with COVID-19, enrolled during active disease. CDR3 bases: TGTGCCAGCAGGGACAGGGGAACCTACGAGCAGTACTTC. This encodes CASRDRGTYEQYF.